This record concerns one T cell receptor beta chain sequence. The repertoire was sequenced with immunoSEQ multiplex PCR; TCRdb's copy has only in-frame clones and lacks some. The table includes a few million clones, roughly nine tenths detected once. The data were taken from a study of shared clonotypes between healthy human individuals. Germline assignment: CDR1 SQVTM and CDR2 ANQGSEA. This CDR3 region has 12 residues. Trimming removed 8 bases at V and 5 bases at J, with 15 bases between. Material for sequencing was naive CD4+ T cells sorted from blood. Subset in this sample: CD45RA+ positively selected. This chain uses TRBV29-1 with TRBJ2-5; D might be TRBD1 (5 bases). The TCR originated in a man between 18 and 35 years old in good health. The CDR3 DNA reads TGCAGCAGCGCCCAGGGTGGGGAGACCCAGTACTTC. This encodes CSSAQGGETQYF.